The T cell receptor (beta chain) described here comes from a study of regulatory T cells in long-lasting Graves disease. The authors built TCR beta libraries using iRepertoire HTBI primers and Arm-PCR of CDR3 regions. TCRdb re-analysed the multiplex PCR reads in MiXCR, keeping a single row per CDR3 protein. This table has approximately 400,000 distinct CDR3 sequences, over 9.5% appearing once. The sample's time point: newly diagnosed GD, antithyroid drugs for less than 3 months. RNA isolated from PBMCs was used to make the TCR library. As a group, patients came from one endocrinology department in Xi'an, China. These same data were also listed under a study on T cells in Graves' hyperthyroidism and ophthalmopathy. According to that study: The TCR CDR3 first-round RT-PCR relied on the HTBI primer set. Ophthalmopathy and stable hyperthyroidism were separated by a 13 V-J model.

The specimen was peripheral blood mononuclear cells (PBMCs), collected at new diagnosis, from a patient treated with antithyroid drugs. The clonotype originates from a woman between 18 and 30 years old with Graves disease.

CDR3 protein: CASSLAGGQPTYEQYF. In DNA form, the CDR3 reads TGCGCCAGCTCTCTAGCGGGGGGGCAGCCAACCTACGAGCAGTACTTC. V usage is TRBV5-1 and J usage is TRBJ2-7; 12 bases agree with TRBD2. J lost 2 bases, V lost 7 bases, and 10 bases had no gene match. The germline V gene has CDR1 SGHRS and CDR2 YFSETQ. The CDR3 is made up of 16 amino acids. Variable domain in full (rest from reference TRBV5-1 and TRBJ2-7): KAGVTQTPRYLIKTRGQQVTLSCSPISGHRSVSWYQQTPGQGLQFLFEYFSETQRNKGNFPGRFSGRQFSNSRSEMNVSTLELGDSALYLCASSLAGGQPTYEQYFGPGTRLTVT.